This T cell receptor (beta chain) was obtained from a study of blood T cell repertoires in COVID-19. In the study overall: From the United States, Italy and Spain came samples of acute and convalescent COVID-19. PBMCs, B-cell-depleted T cells, or T cells provided the cDNA or gDNA that made up the material.

The data were produced by immunoSEQ multiplex PCR, yet TCRdb's version contains in-frame clones alone and is incomplete. Found here are around 230,000 clones, around 85% of them singletons; the top ten hold approximately 8%. The CDR3 runs to 15 residues. Germline V gene data show CDR1 as LGHDT and CDR2 as YNNKEL (reference sequence). Trimming removed 2 bases from V and 9 bases from J, with 14 bases in between. Sequenced material: peripheral blood. The chain carries TRBV3-1 (or the pseudogene TRBV3-2) and TRBJ1-6; possible D gene TRBD1, 5 bases. This clonotype was obtained from a woman of 80 years or more with acute or convalescent COVID-19. This CDR3 is CASSQINSGGSPLHF. The DNA for the CDR3 is TGTGCCAGCAGCCAAATCAACAGCGGGGGTTCACCCCTCCACTTT.